Sequencing of this TCR beta chain was carried out in a study of T cells expressing NK-cell markers (dated by TCRdb to the early 2020s). For the study in its entirety: Eight or nine donors provided sorted CD3+CD56+NKG2C+, CD3+CD56+NKG2C- and CD3+CD56-NKG2C+ T-cell subsets, whose TCR beta-chain repertoires were profiled. Of the eight sequenced donors, seven were found to be HCMV-seropositive and one was found to be HCMV-seronegative. The eight sequenced donors were randomly selected healthy volunteers, three men and five women. Libraries were sequenced as 2 x 150 bp reads on Illumina HiSeq 2000/2500, MiSeq or NextSeq.

HCMV serostatus was determined by detecting HCMV-specific IgG in serum with a commercial ELISA kit. Ficoll density gradient centrifugation was used to isolate peripheral blood mononuclear cells from blood. In regard to this clonotype: The antigen it binds to is not known.

The investigation overall reported the following: Those dominant clonotypes were again the most abundant among CD3+CD56-NKG2C+ cells in a few donors, at about 28.3-65%. It remained unclear whether the expanded NKG2C-expressing T cell clones were specific for HCMV antigens. For more than 5 donors, the dominant CD3+CD56+NKG2C+ clonotypes were among the top 10 CD8+ clonotypes and accounted for about 1.0-7.5% of CD8+ T cells.

From the germline V gene, CDR1 is SGHRS and CDR2 is YFSETQ. The CDR3 sequence holds 17 residues, the cysteine and phenylalanine included. The DNA is unrecorded. The instrument given in TCRdb is Illumina HiSeq 2000. TCR beta cDNA libraries were prepared using 5'RACE template switching, which introduced a universal primer site and unique molecular identifiers. cDNA synthesis was primed from the TCR beta constant segment and was followed by two successive PCR amplification steps. In the paper's pipeline: Reads were demultiplexed and grouped by UMI with MIGEC, and clonotypes were assembled and quantified with MiTCR. To exclude erroneous sequences, any TCR cDNA sequence not supported by at least two reads was discarded. The tcR package was used for downstream repertoire analysis, and clonotypes were matched between fractions using CDR3 nucleotide sequence together with V segment. VDJmatch was used to annotate antigen specificity against VDJdb, with one amino acid substitution in CDR3 permitted. TCRdb reprocessed the reads into one record per CDR3 protein sequence, lacking DNA. The V and J calls shown here were made by TCRdb, not taken from the authors' results. This specimen's table enumerates roughly 390,000 distinct CDR3 sequences. The biggest ten clones account for over 8.5% of the sample.

In this chain, TRBV5-1 is recombined with TRBJ2-2; TCRdb's D call of TRBD2 is untestable without DNA. The specimen sequenced was blood T cells: a sorted CD56 or NKG2C T cell subset, CD4+ or CD8+ T cells, or bulk PBMC T cells (not recorded which). This receptor was identified in a woman between 45 and 60 years old in good health. Donor details come from another sample of the same person, matched by shared clones. The CDR3 reads CASSSQSTLAGDGELFF.